This T cell receptor beta chain was retrieved from a study of T cell repertoires in cytomegalovirus infection. Across the study: Use of recently identified HLA-C-restricted and well-studied HLA-B-restricted CMV epitopes was part of the study. Findings of the study overall: In two of eight donors, the top clonotype was HLA-C-restricted CMV-specific.

This clonotype was seen a single time. No antigen is known for it. Germline V CDR1 and CDR2: SGHVS, FNYEAQ. The CDR3 runs 14 residues. Trimming took 4 bases from V and 2 from J, leaving 11 bases between them. One entry per CDR3 protein, called by TCRdb with MiXCR from the reads. The data show fewer than 850,000 distinct CDR3 sequences, with 25% to 35% seen just once and about 12% held by the top ten. Sample: cultured CD8+ T cells from PBMCs, taken from culture after CMV antigen stimulation. The sequence came from a human donor in good health (CMV status not recorded). Some clones in this sample may be carry-over from other donors' samples. The chain recombines TRBV7-6 with TRBJ2-5; D is possibly TRBD2 (6 bases). CDR3 protein: CASSWGLEQETQYF. The CDR3 bases are TGTGCCAGCAGCTGGGGACTGGAACAAGAGACCCAGTACTTC.